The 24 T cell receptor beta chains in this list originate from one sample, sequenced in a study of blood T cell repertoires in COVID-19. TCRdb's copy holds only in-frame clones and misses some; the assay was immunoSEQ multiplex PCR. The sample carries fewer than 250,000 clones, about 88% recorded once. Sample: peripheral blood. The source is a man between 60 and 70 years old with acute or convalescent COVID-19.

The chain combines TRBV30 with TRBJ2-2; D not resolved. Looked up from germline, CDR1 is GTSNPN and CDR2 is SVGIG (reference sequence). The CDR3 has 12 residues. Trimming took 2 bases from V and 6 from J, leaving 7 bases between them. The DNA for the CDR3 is TGTGCCTGGAGTCCCCCTGCCGGGGAGCTGTTTTTT. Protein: CAWSPPAGELFF.

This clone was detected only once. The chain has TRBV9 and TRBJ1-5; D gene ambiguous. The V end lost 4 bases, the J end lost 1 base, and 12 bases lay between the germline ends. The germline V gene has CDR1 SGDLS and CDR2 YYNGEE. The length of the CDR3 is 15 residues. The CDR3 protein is CASSPSAASNQPQHF. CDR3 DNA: TGTGCCAGCAGCCCTTCGGCAGCGAGCAATCAGCCCCAGCATTTT.

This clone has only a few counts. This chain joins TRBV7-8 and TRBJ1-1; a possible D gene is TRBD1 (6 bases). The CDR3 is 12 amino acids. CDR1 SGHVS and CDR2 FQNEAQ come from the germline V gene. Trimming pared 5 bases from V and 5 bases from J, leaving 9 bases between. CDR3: CASSADRTEAFF. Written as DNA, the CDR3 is TGTGCCAGCAGCGCTGACAGGACTGAAGCTTTCTTT. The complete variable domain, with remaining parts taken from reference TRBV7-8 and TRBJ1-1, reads GAGVSQSPRYKVAKRGQDVALRCDPISGHVSLFWYQQALGQGPEFLTYFQNEAQLDKSGLPSDRFFAERPEGSVSTLKIQRTQQEDSAVYLCASSADRTEAFFGQGTRLTVV.

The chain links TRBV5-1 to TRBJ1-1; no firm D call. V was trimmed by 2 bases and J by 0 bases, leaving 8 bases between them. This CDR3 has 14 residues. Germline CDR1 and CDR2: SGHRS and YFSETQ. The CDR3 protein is CASSFEVMNTEAFF. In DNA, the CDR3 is TGCGCCAGCAGCTTCGAGGTAATGAACACTGAAGCTTTCTTT.

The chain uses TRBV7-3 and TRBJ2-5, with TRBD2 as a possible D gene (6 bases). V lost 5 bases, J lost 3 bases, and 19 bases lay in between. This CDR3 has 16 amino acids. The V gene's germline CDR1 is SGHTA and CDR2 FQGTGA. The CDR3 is CASSQLGPSAKETQYF. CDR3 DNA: TGTGCCAGCAGCCAACTCGGGCCTAGCGCCAAAGAGACCCAGTACTTC.

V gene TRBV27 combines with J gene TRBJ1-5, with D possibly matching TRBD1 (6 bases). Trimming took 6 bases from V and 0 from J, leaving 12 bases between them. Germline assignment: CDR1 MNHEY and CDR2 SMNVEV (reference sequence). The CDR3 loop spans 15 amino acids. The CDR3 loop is CASSTRGYSNQPQHF. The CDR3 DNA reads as TGTGCCAGCAGCACCAGGGGCTATAGCAATCAGCCCCAGCATTTT.

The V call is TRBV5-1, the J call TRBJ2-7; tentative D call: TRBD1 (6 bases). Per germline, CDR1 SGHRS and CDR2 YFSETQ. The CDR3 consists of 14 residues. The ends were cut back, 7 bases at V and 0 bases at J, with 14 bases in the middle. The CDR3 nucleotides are TGCGCCAGCGTCCGGGACACCAGCTCCTACGAGCAGTACTTC. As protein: CASVRDTSSYEQYF.

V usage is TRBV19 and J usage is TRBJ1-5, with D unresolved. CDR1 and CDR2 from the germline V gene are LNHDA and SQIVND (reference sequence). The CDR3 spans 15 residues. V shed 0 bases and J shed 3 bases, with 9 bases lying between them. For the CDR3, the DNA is TGTGCCAGTAGTATAGATAACGGGTACAATCAGCCCCAGCATTTT. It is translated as CASSIDNGYNQPQHF.

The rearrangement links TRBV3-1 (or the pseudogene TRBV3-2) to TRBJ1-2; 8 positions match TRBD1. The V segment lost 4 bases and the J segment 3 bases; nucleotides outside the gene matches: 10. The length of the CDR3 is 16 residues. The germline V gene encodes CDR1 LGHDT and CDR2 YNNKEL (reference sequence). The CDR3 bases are TGTGCCAGCAGCCCAAGGAGGGCAGGGGGCGACTATGGCTACACCTTC. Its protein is CASSPRRAGGDYGYTF.

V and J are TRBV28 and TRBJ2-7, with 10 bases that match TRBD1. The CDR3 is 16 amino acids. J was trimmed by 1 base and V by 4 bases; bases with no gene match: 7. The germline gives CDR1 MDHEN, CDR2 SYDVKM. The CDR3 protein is CASSSPPGQGSYEQYF. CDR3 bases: TGTGCCAGCAGTTCACCCCCGGGACAGGGGTCCTACGAGCAGTACTTC.

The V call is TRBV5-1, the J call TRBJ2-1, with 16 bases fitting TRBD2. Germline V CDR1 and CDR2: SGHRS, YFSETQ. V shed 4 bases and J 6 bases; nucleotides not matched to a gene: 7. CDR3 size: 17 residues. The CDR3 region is CASSPGLAGGLGNEQFF. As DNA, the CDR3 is TGCGCCAGCAGCCCGGGACTAGCGGGGGGGCTCGGCAATGAGCAGTTCTTC.

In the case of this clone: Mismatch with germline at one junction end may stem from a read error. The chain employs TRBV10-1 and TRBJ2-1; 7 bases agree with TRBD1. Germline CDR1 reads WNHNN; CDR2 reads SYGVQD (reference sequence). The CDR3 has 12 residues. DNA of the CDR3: TGCGCCAGCAGCCCCGGACAGGTTAGGCCAGTCTTC. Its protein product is CASSPGQVRPVF.

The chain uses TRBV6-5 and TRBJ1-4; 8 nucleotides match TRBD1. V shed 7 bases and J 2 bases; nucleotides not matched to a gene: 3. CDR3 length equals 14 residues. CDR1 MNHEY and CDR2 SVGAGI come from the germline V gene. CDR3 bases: TGTGCCAGCACCCGGACAGGGACTAATGAAAAACTGTTTTTT. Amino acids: CASTRTGTNEKLFF.

As DNA, the CDR3 is TGTGCCAGCTCACCCCAAAAGTTGCGGGGGGCCGACAATGAGCAGTTCTTC. As protein: CASSPQKLRGADNEQFF. The chain uses TRBV18 and TRBJ2-1; TRBD2 aligns across 8 bases. CDR3 size: 17 residues. J gave up 5 bases and V 3 bases, and 12 bases lay outside the gene matches. Germline values: CDR1 KGHSH, CDR2 LQKENI.

Here the CDR3 DNA reads TGCGCCAGCAGCCACTTGGGACAGGGGAATCAGCCCCAGCATTTT. It specifies CASSHLGQGNQPQHF. The chain uses TRBV4-1 and TRBJ1-5, with 10 bases aligning to TRBD1. The CDR3 spans 15 residues. The V segment lost 3 bases and the J segment 4 bases; nucleotides outside the gene matches: 3. Germline V gene data show CDR1 as MGHRA and CDR2 as YSYEKL.

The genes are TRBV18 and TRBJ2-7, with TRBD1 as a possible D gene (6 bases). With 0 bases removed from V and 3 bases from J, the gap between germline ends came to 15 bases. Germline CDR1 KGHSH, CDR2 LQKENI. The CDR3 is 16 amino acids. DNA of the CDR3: TGTGCCAGCTCACCACCCCGGACAGCCCGGAGCTACGAGCAGTACTTC. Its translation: CASSPPRTARSYEQYF.

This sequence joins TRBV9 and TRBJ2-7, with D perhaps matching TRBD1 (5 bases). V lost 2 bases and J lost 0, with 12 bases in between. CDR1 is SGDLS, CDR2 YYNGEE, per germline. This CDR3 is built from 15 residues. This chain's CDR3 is CASSVGPPSSYEQYF. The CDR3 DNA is TGTGCCAGCAGCGTGGGGCCCCCGAGCTCCTACGAGCAGTACTTC.

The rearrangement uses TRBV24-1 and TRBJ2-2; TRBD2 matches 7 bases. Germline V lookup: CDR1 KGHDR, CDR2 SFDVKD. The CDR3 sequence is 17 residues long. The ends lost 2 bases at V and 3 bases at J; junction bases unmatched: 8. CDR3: CATSDWPGEGYTGELFF. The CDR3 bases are TGTGCCACCAGTGATTGGCCTGGGGAGGGGTACACCGGGGAGCTGTTTTTT.

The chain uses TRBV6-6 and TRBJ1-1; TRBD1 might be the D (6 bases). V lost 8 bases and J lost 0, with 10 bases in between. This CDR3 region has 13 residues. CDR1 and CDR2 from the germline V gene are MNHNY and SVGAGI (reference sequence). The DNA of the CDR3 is TGTGCCAGCGACAGGAATATGAACACTGAAGCTTTCTTT. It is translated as CASDRNMNTEAFF.

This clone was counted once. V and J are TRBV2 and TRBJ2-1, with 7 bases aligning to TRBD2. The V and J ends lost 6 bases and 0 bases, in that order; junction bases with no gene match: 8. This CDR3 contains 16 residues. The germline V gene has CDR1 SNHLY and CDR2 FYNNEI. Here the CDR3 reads CASSGTIRSSYNEQFF. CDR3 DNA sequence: TGTGCCAGCAGCGGGACTATACGGAGCTCCTACAATGAGCAGTTCTTC.

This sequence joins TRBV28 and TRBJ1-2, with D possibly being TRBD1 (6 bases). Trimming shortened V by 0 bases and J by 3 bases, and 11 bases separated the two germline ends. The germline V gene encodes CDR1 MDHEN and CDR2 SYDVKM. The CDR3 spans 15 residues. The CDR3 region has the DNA TGTGCCAGCAGTTTATGGGGCAGGGGCGACTATGGCTACACCTTC. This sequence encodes CASSLWGRGDYGYTF.

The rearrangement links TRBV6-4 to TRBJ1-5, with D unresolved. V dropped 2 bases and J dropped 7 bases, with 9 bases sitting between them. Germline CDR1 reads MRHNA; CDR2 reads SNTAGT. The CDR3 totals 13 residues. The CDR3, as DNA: TGTGCCAGCAGTGACGACGGGTTGCAGCCCCAGCATTTT. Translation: CASSDDGLQPQHF.

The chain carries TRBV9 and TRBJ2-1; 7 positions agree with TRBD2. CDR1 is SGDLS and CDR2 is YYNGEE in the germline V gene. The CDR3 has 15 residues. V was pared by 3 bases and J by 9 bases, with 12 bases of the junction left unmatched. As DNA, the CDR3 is TGTGCCAGCAGCGCCGGGGGGTCCAGGGCGGTTGAGCAGTTCTTC. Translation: CASSAGGSRAVEQFF.

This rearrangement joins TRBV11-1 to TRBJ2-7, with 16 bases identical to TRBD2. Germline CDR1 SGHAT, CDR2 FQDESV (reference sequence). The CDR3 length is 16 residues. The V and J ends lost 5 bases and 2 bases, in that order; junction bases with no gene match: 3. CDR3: CASSTGTSGGAYEQYF. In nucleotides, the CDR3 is TGTGCCAGCAGCACCGGGACTAGCGGGGGGGCCTACGAGCAGTACTTC.